The clone carrying this TCR beta chain was counted many times. Its antigen is unidentified. TCRdb redid the calling of the reads with MiXCR, one entry per CDR3 protein. The sample has approximately 190,000 distinct CDR3 sequences, nearly 9.5% seen once. This specimen belongs to a study of T cell repertoires in cytomegalovirus infection. Study as a whole: Both CMV infection and a matching HLA type were indicated by public TCR beta signatures. Broader study findings: In two of eight donors, the top clonotype was HLA-C-restricted CMV-specific. The cumulative frequency of public TCR beta families distinguished individuals who carried CMV together with the relevant HLA.

CDR1 MDHEN and CDR2 SYDVKM come from the germline V gene. The junction had 10 bases not matched to a gene; V was cut back by 2 bases and J by 1 base. The CDR3 totals 17 residues. The chain combines TRBV28 with TRBJ2-7; 8 nucleotides align to TRBD2. Sequencing was done on a sample of PBMCs. This receptor was obtained from a human donor in good health (CMV status not recorded). Some clones in this sample may be carry-over from other donors' samples. The CDR3 sequence: CASSLGVSGILSYEQYF. CDR3 in DNA: TGTGCCAGCAGTTTAGGGGTTAGCGGGATTTTATCCTACGAGCAGTACTTC.